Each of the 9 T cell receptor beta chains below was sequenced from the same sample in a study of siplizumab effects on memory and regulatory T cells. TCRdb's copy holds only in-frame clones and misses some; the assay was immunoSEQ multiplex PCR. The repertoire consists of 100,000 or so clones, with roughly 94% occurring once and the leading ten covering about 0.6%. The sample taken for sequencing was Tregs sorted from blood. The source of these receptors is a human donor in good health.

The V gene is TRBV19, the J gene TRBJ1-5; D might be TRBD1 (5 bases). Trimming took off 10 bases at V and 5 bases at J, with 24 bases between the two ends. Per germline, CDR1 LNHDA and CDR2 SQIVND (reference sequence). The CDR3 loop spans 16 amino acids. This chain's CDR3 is CATKPRGLVGYQPQHF. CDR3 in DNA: TGTGCCACAAAGCCACGGGGACTGGTGGGGTATCAGCCCCAGCATTTT.

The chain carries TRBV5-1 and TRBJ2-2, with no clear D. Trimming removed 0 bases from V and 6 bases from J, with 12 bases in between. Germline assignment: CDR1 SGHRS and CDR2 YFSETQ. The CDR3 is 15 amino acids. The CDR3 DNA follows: TGCGCCAGCAGCTTGGCCAATTCGGGCTCCGGGGAGCTGTTTTTT. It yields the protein CASSLANSGSGELFF.

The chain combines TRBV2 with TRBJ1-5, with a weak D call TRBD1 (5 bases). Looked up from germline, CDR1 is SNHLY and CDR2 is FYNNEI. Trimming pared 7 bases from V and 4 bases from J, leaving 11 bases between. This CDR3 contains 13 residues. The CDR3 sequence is CASTGTPNQPQHF. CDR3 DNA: TGTGCCAGCACCGGGACTCCGAATCAGCCCCAGCATTTT.

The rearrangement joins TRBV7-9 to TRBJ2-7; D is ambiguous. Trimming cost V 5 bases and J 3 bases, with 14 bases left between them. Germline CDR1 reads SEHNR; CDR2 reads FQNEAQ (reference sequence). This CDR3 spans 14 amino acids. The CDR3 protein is CASSLGANLYEQYF. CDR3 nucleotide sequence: TGTGCCAGCAGCCTTGGAGCTAACCTCTACGAGCAGTACTTC.

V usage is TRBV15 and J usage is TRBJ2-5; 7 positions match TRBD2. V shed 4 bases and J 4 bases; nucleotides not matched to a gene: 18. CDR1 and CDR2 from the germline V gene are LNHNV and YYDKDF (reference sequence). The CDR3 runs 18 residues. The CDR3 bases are TGTGCCACCAGCAAAGGATGGGGAGCGGGGCTTTCACTAGAGACCCAGTACTTC. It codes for CATSKGWGAGLSLETQYF.

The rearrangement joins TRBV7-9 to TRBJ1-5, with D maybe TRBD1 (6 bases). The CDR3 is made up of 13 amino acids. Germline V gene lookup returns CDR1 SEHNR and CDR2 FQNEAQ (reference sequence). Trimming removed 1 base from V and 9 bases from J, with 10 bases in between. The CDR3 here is CASSLGAGVPQHF. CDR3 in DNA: TGTGCCAGCAGCTTAGGGGCAGGGGTGCCCCAGCATTTT.

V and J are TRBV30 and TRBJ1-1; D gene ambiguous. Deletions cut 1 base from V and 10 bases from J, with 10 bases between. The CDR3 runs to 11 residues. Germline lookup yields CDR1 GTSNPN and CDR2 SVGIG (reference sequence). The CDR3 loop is CAWSEIRVAFF. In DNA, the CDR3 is TGTGCCTGGAGTGAAATCAGAGTAGCTTTCTTT.

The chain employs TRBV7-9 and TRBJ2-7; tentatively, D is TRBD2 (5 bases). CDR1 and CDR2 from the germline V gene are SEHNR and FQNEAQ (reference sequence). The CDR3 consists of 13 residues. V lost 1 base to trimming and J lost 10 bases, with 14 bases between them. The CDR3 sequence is CASSLETMGKQYF. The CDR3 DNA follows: TGTGCCAGCAGCTTAGAGACTATGGGAAAACAGTACTTC.

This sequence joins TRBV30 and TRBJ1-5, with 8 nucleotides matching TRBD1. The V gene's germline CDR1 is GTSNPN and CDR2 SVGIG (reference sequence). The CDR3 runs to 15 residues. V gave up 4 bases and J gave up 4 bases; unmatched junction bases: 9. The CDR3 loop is CAWTGGAGPNQPQHF. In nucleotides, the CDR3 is TGTGCCTGGACAGGGGGCGCGGGGCCTAATCAGCCCCAGCATTTT.